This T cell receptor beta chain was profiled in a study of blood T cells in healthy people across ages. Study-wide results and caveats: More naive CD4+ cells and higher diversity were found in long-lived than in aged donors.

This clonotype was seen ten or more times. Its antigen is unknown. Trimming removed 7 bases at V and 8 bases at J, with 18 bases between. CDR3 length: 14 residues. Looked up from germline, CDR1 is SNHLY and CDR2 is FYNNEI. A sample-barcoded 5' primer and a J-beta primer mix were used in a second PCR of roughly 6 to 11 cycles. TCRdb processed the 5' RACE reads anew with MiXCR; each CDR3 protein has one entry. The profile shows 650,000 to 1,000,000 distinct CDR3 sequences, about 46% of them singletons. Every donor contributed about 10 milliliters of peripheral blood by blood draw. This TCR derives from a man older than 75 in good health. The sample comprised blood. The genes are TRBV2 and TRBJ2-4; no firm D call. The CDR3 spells CASTHPSLRDIQYF. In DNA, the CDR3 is TGTGCCAGCACCCACCCGAGCCTGCGAGACATTCAGTACTTC.